The TCR beta chain under discussion was sequenced for a study of PD-1 blockade in classical Hodgkin lymphoma. Overall study: Patients were treated with nivolumab at 3 mg/kg, and this was given intravenously every 2 weeks. Study outcomes and limitations: Possible causes of repertoire differences, disease activity or prior therapy, remain undefined. The study found complete responders had baseline diversity similar to newly diagnosed patients.

V was shortened by 6 bases and J by 0 bases, with 15 bases between the two germline ends. Germline CDR1 and CDR2: SGHKS and YYEKEE (reference sequence). This CDR3 is 15 amino acids long. Autologous stem cell transplantation was followed by relapse in every patient, and brentuximab vedotin exposure varied. Sequencing was performed with immunoSEQ multiplex PCR; in TCRdb, only in-frame clones are kept and a portion is missing. The profile shows about 150,000 clones, around 84% of them singletons. In this sample, this clone turned up once. Antigen specificity is unknown. The sample was peripheral blood mononuclear cells (PBMCs), taken before the second cycle of nivolumab. The sequence derives from a human donor with classical Hodgkin lymphoma. This rearrangement joins TRBV5-5 to TRBJ1-1, with D possibly matching TRBD1 (6 bases). DNA for the CDR3: TGTGCCAGCATCAAGGTAGGGACACTGAACACTGAAGCTTTCTTT. Its translation: CASIKVGTLNTEAFF. Full variable domain (outside the CDR3, taken from reference TRBV5-5 and TRBJ1-1): DAGVTQSPTHLIKTRGQQVTLRCSPISGHKSVSWYQQVLGQGPQFIFQYYEKEERGRGNFPDRFSARQFPNYSSELNVNALLLGDSALYLCASIKVGTLNTEAFFGQGTRLTVV.